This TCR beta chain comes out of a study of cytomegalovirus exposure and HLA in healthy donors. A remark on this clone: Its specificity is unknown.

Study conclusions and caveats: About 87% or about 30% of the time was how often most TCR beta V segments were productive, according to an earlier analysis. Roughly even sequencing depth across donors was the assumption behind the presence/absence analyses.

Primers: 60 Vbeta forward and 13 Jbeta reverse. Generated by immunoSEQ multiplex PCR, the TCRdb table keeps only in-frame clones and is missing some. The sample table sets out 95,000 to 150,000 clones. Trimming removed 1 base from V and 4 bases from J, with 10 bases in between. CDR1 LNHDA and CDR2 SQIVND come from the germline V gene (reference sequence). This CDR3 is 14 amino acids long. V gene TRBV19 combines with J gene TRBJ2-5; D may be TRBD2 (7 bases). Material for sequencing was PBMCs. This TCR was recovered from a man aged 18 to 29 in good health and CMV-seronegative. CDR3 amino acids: CASSIGGGGETQYF. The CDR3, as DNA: TGTGCCAGTAGTATAGGAGGGGGGGGAGAGACCCAGTACTTC.